This is a list of T cell receptor beta chains from one sample in a study of OX40 agonist ivuxolimab in advanced cancers. This table comes from immunoSEQ multiplex PCR, and its TCRdb copy is limited to in-frame clones, with some not included. The data show 100,000 or so clones, approximately 90% seen once. Specimen: CD4+ or CD8+ T cells sorted from blood, collected in a trial of the OX40 agonist ivuxolimab. These TCRs come from an adult with an advanced solid tumor such as melanoma, head and neck, liver or kidney cancer. The CDR3 runs from the conserved cysteine through the conserved F or W. A D gene is named only where the DNA matches it firmly. Some rows have no size entry. The others give once, few or many, or a class for an expanded clone.

J: TRBJ1-3; length: 14; D: NA; size: NA; V: TRBV29-1; DNA: TGCAGCGTTGTGGTGGCCAACTCTGGAAACACCATATATTTT; CDR3: CSVVVANSGNTIYF
J: TRBJ2-1; length: 18; D: TRBD2; size: NA; V: TRBV27; DNA: TGTGCCAGCAGTCCTTACTTTTTGCGGGAGCTCGAGGGCAATGAGCAGTTCTTC; CDR3: CASSPYFLRELEGNEQFF
J: TRBJ2-5; length: 14; D: NA; size: NA; V: TRBV7-2; DNA: TGTGCCAGCAGCTTCTGGTCGGACGGAGAGACCCAGTACTTC; CDR3: CASSFWSDGETQYF
J: TRBJ1-1; length: 13; D: NA; size: NA; V: TRBV9; DNA: TGTGCCAGCAGCGTAGTATGGGATACTGAAGCTTTCTTT; CDR3: CASSVVWDTEAFF
J: TRBJ1-2; length: 13; D: NA; size: NA; V: TRBV14; DNA: TGTGCCAGCAGCCAAGCGGAACCCTATGGCTACACCTTC; CDR3: CASSQAEPYGYTF
J: TRBJ2-4; length: 14; D: TRBD1; size: NA; V: TRBV7-9; DNA: TGTGCCAGCAGCACCTCGACAGGGTTGCCCCTTCAGTACTTC; CDR3: CASSTSTGLPLQYF
J: TRBJ2-7; length: 11; D: NA; size: NA; V: TRBV2; DNA: TGTGCCAGCAGGGAGCATTCCGAGCAGTACTTC; CDR3: CASREHSEQYF
J: TRBJ2-1; length: 16; D: TRBD2; size: NA; V: TRBV28; DNA: TGTGCCAGCCGCCTTCTCGGACTAGCGGCGAAGGATGAGCAGTTCTTC; CDR3: CASRLLGLAAKDEQFF
J: TRBJ2-5; length: 14; D: NA; size: NA; V: TRBV19; DNA: TGTGCCAGTAGTAATCCCACGGGCGGAGAGACCCAGTACTTC; CDR3: CASSNPTGGETQYF
J: TRBJ2-3; length: 17; D: TRBD2; size: NA; V: TRBV25-1; DNA: TGTGCCAGCAGTGAATCGCCGCTAGCGGGAGCGAAAGATACGCAGTATTTT; CDR3: CASSESPLAGAKDTQYF
J: TRBJ2-5; length: 16; D: NA; size: NA; V: TRBV4-3; DNA: TGCGCCAGCAGCCAAGAGCAGGGGACGAGCCAAGAGACCCAGTACTTC; CDR3: CASSQEQGTSQETQYF
J: TRBJ2-7; length: 15; D: TRBD1; size: once; V: TRBV4-3; DNA: TGCGCCAGCAGCCATCTGAGGACAGGGGGCCACGAGCAGTACTTC; CDR3: CASSHLRTGGHEQYF
J: TRBJ2-3; length: 15; D: NA; size: NA; V: TRBV7-9; DNA: TGTGCCAGCACCCCGGCCGCTAGCGGCACAGATACGCAGTATTTT; CDR3: CASTPAASGTDTQYF
J: TRBJ2-6; length: 19; D: NA; size: NA; V: TRBV7-9; DNA: TGTGCCAGCAGCCAGGACAGAAACCTTGGACCATCTGGGGCCAACGTCCTGACTTTC; CDR3: CASSQDRNLGPSGANVLTF
J: TRBJ1-1; length: 16; D: NA; size: NA; V: TRBV4-1; DNA: TGCGCCAGCAGCCAAGGCATTGTACAGCGGAACACTGAAGCTTTCTTT; CDR3: CASSQGIVQRNTEAFF
J: TRBJ2-3; length: 12; D: NA; size: NA; V: TRBV6-5; DNA: TGTGCCAGCAGTTACCCCACAGATACGCAGTATTTT; CDR3: CASSYPTDTQYF
J: TRBJ1-5; length: 18; D: TRBD1; size: NA; V: TRBV15; DNA: TGTGCCACCAGCAAACGGGACAGAGCGAGATATAGCAATCAGCCCCAGCATTTT; CDR3: CATSKRDRARYSNQPQHF
J: TRBJ1-5; length: 14; D: TRBD1; size: NA; V: TRBV6-5; DNA: TGTGCCAGCAGACGGGACAGCCGCAATCAGCCCCAGCATTTT; CDR3: CASRRDSRNQPQHF
J: TRBJ2-3; length: 17; D: TRBD2; size: NA; V: TRBV27; DNA: TGTGCCAGCAGCTACCAAAAACTAGCGGGAGCTCCCGATACGCAGTATTTT; CDR3: CASSYQKLAGAPDTQYF
J: TRBJ1-2; length: 14; D: TRBD1; size: NA; V: TRBV28; DNA: TGTGCCAGTAGTAAGGACAGGGGGAACTATGGCTACACCTTC; CDR3: CASSKDRGNYGYTF
J: TRBJ1-1; length: 12; D: NA; size: NA; V: TRBV14; DNA: TGTGCCAGCAGCCAGGGATACACTGAAGCTTTCTTT; CDR3: CASSQGYTEAFF
J: TRBJ2-7; length: 16; D: NA; size: NA; V: TRBV18; DNA: TGTGCCAGCTCACTCTCAAGAGGCAGTAGCTCCTACGAGCAGTACTTC; CDR3: CASSLSRGSSSYEQYF
J: TRBJ2-7; length: 14; D: NA; size: once; V: TRBV9; DNA: TGTGCCAGCAGCGTAGGTGGGGGTCCCTACGAGCAGTACTTC; CDR3: CASSVGGGPYEQYF
J: TRBJ1-2; length: 15; D: NA; size: NA; V: TRBV12-5; DNA: TGTGCTAGTGGTTTGGCCACTCAGGGACTCGATGGCTACACCTTC; CDR3: CASGLATQGLDGYTF
J: TRBJ1-5; length: 17; D: NA; size: NA; V: TRBV28; DNA: TGTGCCAGCAGTTTTCCCTCAGGGAAATGGGGCAATCAGCCCCAGCATTTT; CDR3: CASSFPSGKWGNQPQHF
J: TRBJ2-2; length: 13; D: TRBD2; size: NA; V: TRBV27; DNA: TGTGCCAGCAGACTAGCGGGAGGCGGGGAGCTGTTTTTT; CDR3: CASRLAGGGELFF
J: TRBJ2-2; length: 17; D: NA; size: NA; V: TRBV15; DNA: TGTGCCACCAGCACCATAACCCGAGCCCGACCCGCCGGGGAGCTGTTTTTT; CDR3: CATSTITRARPAGELFF
J: TRBJ2-7; length: 15; D: NA; size: NA; V: TRBV7-9; DNA: TGTGCCAGCAGCTTATTTGCAGATAGCTCCTACGAGCAGTACTTC; CDR3: CASSLFADSSYEQYF
J: TRBJ2-5; length: 11; D: NA; size: NA; V: TRBV7-2; DNA: TGTGCCAGCAGCCCCTATGAGACCCAGTACTTC; CDR3: CASSPYETQYF
J: TRBJ2-2; length: 17; D: TRBD1; size: NA; V: TRBV14; DNA: TGTGCCAGCAGTAGTGTCCTCGGGACAGTGGACACCGGGGAGCTGTTTTTT; CDR3: CASSSVLGTVDTGELFF
J: TRBJ2-7; length: 13; D: NA; size: NA; V: TRBV4-2; DNA: TGTGCCAGCAGCCAGAACAGCGCCTACGAGCAGTACTTC; CDR3: CASSQNSAYEQYF
J: TRBJ2-2; length: 14; D: NA; size: NA; V: TRBV30; DNA: TGTGCCGAAAGGGGTGGACCGAACACCGGGGAGCTGTTTTTT; CDR3: CAERGGPNTGELFF
J: TRBJ2-3; length: 14; D: NA; size: NA; V: TRBV6-1; DNA: TGTGCCAGCAGTGCCCGGTCTAGCACAGATACGCAGTATTTT; CDR3: CASSARSSTDTQYF
J: TRBJ2-7; length: 13; D: NA; size: NA; V: TRBV2; DNA: TGTGCCAGCTTGTCAGAGAGGCTCTACGAGCAGTACTTC; CDR3: CASLSERLYEQYF
J: TRBJ2-1; length: 15; D: NA; size: NA; V: TRBV7-9; DNA: TGTGCCAGCAGCCGACAGGGACTTTCCTACAATGAGCAGTTCTTC; CDR3: CASSRQGLSYNEQFF
J: TRBJ2-3; length: 17; D: TRBD1; size: NA; V: TRBV11-3; DNA: TGTGCCAGCAGCACCGGACTGGGGACAGGGGGCACAGATACGCAGTATTTT; CDR3: CASSTGLGTGGTDTQYF
J: TRBJ1-3; length: 13; D: NA; size: NA; V: TRBV30; DNA: TGTGCCTGGAGTGTTCTCTCTGGAAACACCATATATTTT; CDR3: CAWSVLSGNTIYF
J: TRBJ2-1; length: 11; D: NA; size: NA; V: TRBV7-3; DNA: TGTGCCAGCAACCAGGAGCCTGAGCAGTTCTTC; CDR3: CASNQEPEQFF
J: TRBJ2-7; length: 15; D: TRBD1; size: NA; V: TRBV6-5; DNA: TGTGCCAGCAGTCCAACCGGGACAGGGGATTACGAGCAGTACTTC; CDR3: CASSPTGTGDYEQYF
J: TRBJ1-1; length: 15; D: NA; size: NA; V: TRBV7-2; DNA: TGTGCCAGCAGCTTAGCCCTACTTGGGAACACTGAAGCTTTCTTT; CDR3: CASSLALLGNTEAFF
J: TRBJ1-5; length: 15; D: NA; size: NA; V: TRBV28; DNA: TGTGCCAGCAGTTGGAGAACTAGGAGAAATCAGCCCCAGCATTTT; CDR3: CASSWRTRRNQPQHF
J: TRBJ2-1; length: 19; D: TRBD2; size: NA; V: TRBV18; DNA: TGTGCCAGCTCACCACGGACTAGCGGAGGACGGGGCTACTACAATGAGCAGTTCTTC; CDR3: CASSPRTSGGRGYYNEQFF
J: TRBJ1-2; length: 13; D: NA; size: NA; V: TRBV28; DNA: TGTGCCAGCAGTTTACTAGATAACTATGGCTACACCTTC; CDR3: CASSLLDNYGYTF
J: TRBJ1-2; length: 13; D: TRBD1; size: few; V: TRBV28; DNA: TGTGCCAGCAGTTTGGACAGGGACTATGGCTACACCTTC; CDR3: CASSLDRDYGYTF
J: TRBJ1-1; length: 12; D: NA; size: NA; V: TRBV5-8; DNA: TGTGCCAGCAGCTTGGGAGCCGACAATGCTTTCTTT; CDR3: CASSLGADNAFF
J: TRBJ1-5; length: 17; D: NA; size: once; V: TRBV21-1; DNA: TGTGCCAGCAGCAAAACTCCCACGGGGTTAAGCAATCAGCCCCAGCATTTT; CDR3: CASSKTPTGLSNQPQHF
J: TRBJ1-2; length: 16; D: NA; size: NA; V: TRBV5-4; DNA: TGTGCCAGCAGCTTGATCTCCCGGACTTCTAACTATGGCTACACCTTC; CDR3: CASSLISRTSNYGYTF
J: TRBJ1-1; length: 13; D: NA; size: few; V: TRBV19; DNA: TGTGCCAGTAGGTACAGGGACGGGATTGAAGCTTTCTTT; CDR3: CASRYRDGIEAFF
J: TRBJ2-7; length: 14; D: NA; size: NA; V: TRBV5-1; DNA: TGCGCCAGCAGCTCTGGCCAGACTTACGACGAGCAGTACTTC; CDR3: CASSSGQTYDEQYF
J: TRBJ2-2; length: 15; D: NA; size: NA; V: TRBV7-9; DNA: TGTGCCAGCAGCTTAGTCGGACCTAACACCGGGGAGCTGTTTTTT; CDR3: CASSLVGPNTGELFF